This TCR beta chain appears in the sequencing data of a study of technical replicates of blood from a few donors. Here immunoSEQ multiplex PCR was the method, and the copy in TCRdb shows in-frame clones only, minus some. The repertoire has approximately 73,000 clones, 85% to 95% of them found once; the top ten carry about 0.35%. The CDR3 covers 17 residues. The V gene lost 5 bases and the J gene lost 7 bases, with 23 bases spanning the gap. CDR1 is LNHDA and CDR2 is SQIVND in the germline V gene (reference sequence). The origin of this receptor is a human donor in good health. The material sequenced was T cells isolated from PBMCs. This rearrangement joins TRBV19 to TRBJ2-2, with a possible D match to TRBD1 (6 bases). CDR3 sequence reads: CASSLVIGAGDFGELFF. As DNA, the CDR3 is TGTGCCAGTAGTCTAGTCATCGGGGCAGGGGATTTCGGGGAGCTGTTTTTT.